This TCR beta chain is from a study of T-cell reconstitution after alpha-beta-depleted transplantation in children. Study-wide results and caveats: After transplant, high TCRbeta diversity at day 60 in some patients arose from surviving recipient T cells and thymic progenitors. Several hundred expanded graft clones reportedly supplied alpha-beta T cells about two months after transplant. T-cell numbers and diversity, one year after transplant, stemmed largely from T cells that were newly produced.

In germline, CDR1 is SGHRS, CDR2 YFSETQ. Trimming removed 6 bases from V and 6 bases from J; junction bases left unmatched: 7. The CDR3 sequence is 15 residues long. Preparing the TCRbeta library involved the use of unique molecular identifiers. TCRdb re-called the PCR reads through MiXCR, storing one row per CDR3 protein. This sample has about 470,000 distinct CDR3 sequences, with approximately 42% found just once. In the case of this clonotype: The antigen is not known.

The source of this sequence is a girl aged 2 to 9 with aplastic anemia, due to receive a stem cell transplant. V is TRBV5-1 and J is TRBJ2-3; 13 nucleotides line up with TRBD2. The sequenced sample was PBMCs, obtained before TCRalphabeta/CD19-depleted stem cell transplant. The CDR3 spells CASNLLAGGPDTQYF. The CDR3 region has the DNA TGCGCCAGCAACCTACTAGCGGGGGGGCCGGATACGCAGTATTTT.